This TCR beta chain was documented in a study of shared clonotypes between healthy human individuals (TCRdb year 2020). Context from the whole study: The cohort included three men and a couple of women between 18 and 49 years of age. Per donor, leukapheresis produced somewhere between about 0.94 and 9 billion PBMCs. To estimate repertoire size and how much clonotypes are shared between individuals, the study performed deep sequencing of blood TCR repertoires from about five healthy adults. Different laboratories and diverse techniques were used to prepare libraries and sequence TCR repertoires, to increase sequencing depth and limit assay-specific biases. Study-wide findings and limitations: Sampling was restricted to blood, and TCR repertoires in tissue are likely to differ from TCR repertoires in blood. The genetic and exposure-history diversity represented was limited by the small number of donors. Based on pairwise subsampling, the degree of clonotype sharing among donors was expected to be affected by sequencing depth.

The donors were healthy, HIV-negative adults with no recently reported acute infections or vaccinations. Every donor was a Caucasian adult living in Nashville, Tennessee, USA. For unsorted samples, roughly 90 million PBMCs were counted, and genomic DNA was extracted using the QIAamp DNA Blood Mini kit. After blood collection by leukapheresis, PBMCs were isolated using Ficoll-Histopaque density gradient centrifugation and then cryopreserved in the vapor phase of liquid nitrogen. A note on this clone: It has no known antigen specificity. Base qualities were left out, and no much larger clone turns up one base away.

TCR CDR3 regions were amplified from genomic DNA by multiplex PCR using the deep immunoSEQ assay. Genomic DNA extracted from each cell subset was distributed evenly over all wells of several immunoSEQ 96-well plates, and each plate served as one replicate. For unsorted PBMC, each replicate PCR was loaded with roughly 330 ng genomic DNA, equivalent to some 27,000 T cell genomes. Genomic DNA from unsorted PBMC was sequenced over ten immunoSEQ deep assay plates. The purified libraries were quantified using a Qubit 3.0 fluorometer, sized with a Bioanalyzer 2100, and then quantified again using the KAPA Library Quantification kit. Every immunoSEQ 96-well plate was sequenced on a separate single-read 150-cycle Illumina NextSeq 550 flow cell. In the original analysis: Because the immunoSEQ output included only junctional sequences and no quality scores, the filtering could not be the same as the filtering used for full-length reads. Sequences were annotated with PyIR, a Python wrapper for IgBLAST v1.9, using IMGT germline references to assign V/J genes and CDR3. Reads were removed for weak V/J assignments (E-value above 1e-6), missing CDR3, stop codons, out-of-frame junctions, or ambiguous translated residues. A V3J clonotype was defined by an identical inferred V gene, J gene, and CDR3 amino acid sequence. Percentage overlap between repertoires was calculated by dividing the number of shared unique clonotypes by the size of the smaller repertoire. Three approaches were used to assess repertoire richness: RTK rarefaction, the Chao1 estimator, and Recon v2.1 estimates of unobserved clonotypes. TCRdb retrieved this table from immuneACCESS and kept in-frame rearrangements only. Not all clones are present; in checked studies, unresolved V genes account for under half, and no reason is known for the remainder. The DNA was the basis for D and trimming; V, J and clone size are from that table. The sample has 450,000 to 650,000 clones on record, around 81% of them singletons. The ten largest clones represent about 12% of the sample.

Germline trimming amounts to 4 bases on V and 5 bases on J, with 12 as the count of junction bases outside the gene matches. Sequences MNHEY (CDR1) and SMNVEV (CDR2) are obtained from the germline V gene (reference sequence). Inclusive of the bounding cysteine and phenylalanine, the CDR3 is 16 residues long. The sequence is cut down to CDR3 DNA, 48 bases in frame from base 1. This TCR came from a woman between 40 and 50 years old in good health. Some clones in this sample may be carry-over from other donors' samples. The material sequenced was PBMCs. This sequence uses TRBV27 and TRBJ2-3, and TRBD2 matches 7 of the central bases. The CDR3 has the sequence CASSSFGGSFGDTQYF. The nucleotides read TGTGCCAGCAGTTCCTTCGGCGGGAGTTTTGGAGATACGCAGTATTTT.